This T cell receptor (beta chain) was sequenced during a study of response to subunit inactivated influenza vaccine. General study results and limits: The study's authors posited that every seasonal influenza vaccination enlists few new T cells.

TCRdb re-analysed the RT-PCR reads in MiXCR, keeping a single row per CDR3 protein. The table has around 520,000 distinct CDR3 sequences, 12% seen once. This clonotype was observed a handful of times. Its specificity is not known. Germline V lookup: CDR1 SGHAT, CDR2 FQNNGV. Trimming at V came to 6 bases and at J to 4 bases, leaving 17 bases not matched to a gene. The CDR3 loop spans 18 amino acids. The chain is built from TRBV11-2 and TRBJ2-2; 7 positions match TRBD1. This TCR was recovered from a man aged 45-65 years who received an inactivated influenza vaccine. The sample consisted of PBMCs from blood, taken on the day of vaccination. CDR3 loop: CASSPGQNAGIRTGELFF. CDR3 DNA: TGTGCCAGCAGTCCGGGACAGAACGCCGGAATTCGCACCGGGGAGCTGTTTTTT.